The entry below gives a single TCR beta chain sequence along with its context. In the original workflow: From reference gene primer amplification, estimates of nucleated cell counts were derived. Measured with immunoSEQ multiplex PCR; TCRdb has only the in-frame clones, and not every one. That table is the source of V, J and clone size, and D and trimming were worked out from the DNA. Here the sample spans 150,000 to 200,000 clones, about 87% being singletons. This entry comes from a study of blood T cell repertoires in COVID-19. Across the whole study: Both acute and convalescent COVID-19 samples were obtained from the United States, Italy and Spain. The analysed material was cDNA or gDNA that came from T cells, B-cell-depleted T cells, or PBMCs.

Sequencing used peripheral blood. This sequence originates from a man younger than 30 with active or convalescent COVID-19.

The CDR3 protein is CASRGTDFNEKLFF. In DNA form, the CDR3 reads TGTGCCAGCCGCGGGACAGATTTTAATGAAAAACTGTTTTTT. J is TRBJ1-4 and V is TRBV18; the match to TRBD1 covers 7 bases. The CDR3 consists of 14 residues. Germline assignment: CDR1 KGHSH and CDR2 LQKENI. After removal of 8 bases from V and 4 bases from J, the junction contained 7 bases not matched to a gene.